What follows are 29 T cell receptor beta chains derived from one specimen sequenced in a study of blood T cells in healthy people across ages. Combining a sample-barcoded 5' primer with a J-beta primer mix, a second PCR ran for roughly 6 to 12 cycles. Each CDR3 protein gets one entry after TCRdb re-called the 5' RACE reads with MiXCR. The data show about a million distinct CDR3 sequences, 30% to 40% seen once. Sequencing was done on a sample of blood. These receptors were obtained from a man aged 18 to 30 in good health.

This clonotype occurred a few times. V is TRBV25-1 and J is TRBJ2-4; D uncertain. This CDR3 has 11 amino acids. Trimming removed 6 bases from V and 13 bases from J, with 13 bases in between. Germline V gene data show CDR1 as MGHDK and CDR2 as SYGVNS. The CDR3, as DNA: TGTGCCAGCAGGGAAGGGTTGGCGCAGTACTTC. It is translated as CASREGLAQYF.

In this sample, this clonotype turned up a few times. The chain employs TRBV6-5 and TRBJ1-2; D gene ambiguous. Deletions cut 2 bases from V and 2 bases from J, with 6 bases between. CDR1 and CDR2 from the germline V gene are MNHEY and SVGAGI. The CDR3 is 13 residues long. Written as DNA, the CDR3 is TGTGCCAGCAGTTACAGGGCGAACTATGGCTACACCTTC. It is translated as CASSYRANYGYTF.

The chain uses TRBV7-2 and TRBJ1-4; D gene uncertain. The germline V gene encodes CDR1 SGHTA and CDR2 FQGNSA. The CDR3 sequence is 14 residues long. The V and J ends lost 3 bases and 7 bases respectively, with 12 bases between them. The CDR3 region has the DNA TGTGCCAGCAGCTTGGGCCGGGCCGTTGAAAAACTGTTTTTT. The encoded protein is CASSLGRAVEKLFF.

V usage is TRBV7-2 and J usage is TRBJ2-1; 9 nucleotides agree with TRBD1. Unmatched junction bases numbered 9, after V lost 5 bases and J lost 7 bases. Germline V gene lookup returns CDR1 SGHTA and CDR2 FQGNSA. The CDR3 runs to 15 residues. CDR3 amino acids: CASSMGQGKWNEQFF. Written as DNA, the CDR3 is TGTGCCAGCAGCATGGGACAGGGTAAGTGGAATGAGCAGTTCTTC.

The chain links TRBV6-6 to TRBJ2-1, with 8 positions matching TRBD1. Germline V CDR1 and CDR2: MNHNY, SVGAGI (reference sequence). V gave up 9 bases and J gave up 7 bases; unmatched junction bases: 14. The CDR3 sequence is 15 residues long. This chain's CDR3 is CASLPQGASWNEQFF. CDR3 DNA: TGTGCCAGTCTTCCGCAGGGGGCCTCCTGGAATGAGCAGTTCTTC.

In DNA, the CDR3 is TGCGCCAGCAGCTTGGTTGTGACTTTGAACACCGGGGAGCTGTTTTTT. Protein product: CASSLVVTLNTGELFF. J is TRBJ2-2 and V is TRBV5-1, with D unclear. V lost 0 bases to trimming and J lost 1 base, with 10 bases between them. This CDR3 region has 16 residues. Germline V gene data show CDR1 as SGHRS and CDR2 as YFSETQ.

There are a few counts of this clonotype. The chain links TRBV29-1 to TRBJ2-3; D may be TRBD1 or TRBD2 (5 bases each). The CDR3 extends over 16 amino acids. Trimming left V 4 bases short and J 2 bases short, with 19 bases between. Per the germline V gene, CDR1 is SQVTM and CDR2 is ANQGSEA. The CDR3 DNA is TGCAGCGTTGGGGGGTTGGACCGGACCTACACAGATACGCAGTATTTT. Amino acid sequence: CSVGGLDRTYTDTQYF.

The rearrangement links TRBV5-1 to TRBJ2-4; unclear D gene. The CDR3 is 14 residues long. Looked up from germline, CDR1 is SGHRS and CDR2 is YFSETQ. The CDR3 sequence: CASSPPGSQNIQYF. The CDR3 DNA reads TGCGCGTCCAGCCCGCCTGGATCCCAAAACATTCAGTACTTC.

In DNA form, the CDR3 reads TGTGCCAGCAGTTCGTATCTCAGAGGTGAAGCTTTCTTT. Translated: CASSSYLRGEAFF. The rearrangement uses TRBV6-2 or TRBV6-3 and TRBJ1-1; the D is unclear. The germline V gene encodes CDR1 MNHEY and CDR2 SVGEGT. V was pared by 4 bases and J by 7 bases, with 13 bases between. There are 13 residues in the CDR3.

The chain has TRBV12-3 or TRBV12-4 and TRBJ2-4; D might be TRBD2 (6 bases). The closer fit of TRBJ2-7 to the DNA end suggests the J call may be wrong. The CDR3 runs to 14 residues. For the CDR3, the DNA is TGTGCCAGCAGGCGGGGACGGACTAACTACGAGCAGTACTTC. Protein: CASRRGRTNYEQYF.

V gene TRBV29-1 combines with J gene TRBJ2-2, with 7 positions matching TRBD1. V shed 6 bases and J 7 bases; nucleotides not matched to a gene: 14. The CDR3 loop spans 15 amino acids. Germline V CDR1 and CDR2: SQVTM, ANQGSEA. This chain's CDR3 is CSVDTGASVGGELFF. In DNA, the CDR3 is TGCAGCGTGGATACAGGGGCATCTGTCGGCGGGGAGCTGTTTTTT.

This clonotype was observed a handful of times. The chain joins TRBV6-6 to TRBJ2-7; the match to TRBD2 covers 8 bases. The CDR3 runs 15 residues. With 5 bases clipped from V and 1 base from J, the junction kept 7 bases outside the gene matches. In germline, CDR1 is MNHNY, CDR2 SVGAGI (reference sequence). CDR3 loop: CASSPLAGGSYEQYF. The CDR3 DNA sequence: TGTGCCAGCAGTCCACTGGCGGGGGGATCCTACGAGCAGTACTTC.

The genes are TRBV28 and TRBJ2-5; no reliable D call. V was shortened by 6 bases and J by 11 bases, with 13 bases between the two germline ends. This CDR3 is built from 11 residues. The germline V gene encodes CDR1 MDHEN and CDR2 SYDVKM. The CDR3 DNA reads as TGTGCCAGCAGGGAATACAATGAGCAGTACTTC. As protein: CASREYNEQYF.

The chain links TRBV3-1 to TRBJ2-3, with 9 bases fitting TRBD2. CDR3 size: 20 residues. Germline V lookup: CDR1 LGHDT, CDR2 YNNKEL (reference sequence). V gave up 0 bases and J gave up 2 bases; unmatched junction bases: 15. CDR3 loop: CASSQDGLILAGGVTDTQYF. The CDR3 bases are TGTGCCAGCAGCCAAGATGGGCTCATACTTGCGGGGGGGGTCACAGATACGCAGTATTTT.

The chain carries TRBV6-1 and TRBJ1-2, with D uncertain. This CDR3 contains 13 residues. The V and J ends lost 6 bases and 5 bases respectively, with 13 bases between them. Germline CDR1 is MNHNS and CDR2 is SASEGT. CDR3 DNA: TGTGCCAGCAGAGAGGATAGTGGATATGGCTACACCTTC. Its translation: CASREDSGYGYTF.

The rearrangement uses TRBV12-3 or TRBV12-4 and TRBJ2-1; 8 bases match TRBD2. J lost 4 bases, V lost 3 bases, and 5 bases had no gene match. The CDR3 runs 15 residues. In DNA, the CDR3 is TGTGCCAGCAGTTTCGGGACTAGTAAGTACAATGAGCAGTTCTTC. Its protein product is CASSFGTSKYNEQFF.

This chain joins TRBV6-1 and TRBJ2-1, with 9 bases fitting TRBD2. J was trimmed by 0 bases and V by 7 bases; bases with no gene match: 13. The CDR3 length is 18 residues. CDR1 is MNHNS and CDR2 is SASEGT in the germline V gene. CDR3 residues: CASTIRSSGGRSYNEQFF. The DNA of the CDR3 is TGTGCCAGCACTATACGGTCCAGCGGGGGGCGCTCCTACAATGAGCAGTTCTTC.

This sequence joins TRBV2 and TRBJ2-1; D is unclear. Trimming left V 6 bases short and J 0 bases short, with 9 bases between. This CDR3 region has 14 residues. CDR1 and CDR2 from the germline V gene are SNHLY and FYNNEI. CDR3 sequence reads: CASRSFSSYNEQFF. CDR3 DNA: TGTGCCAGCAGGTCCTTTAGCTCCTACAATGAGCAGTTCTTC.

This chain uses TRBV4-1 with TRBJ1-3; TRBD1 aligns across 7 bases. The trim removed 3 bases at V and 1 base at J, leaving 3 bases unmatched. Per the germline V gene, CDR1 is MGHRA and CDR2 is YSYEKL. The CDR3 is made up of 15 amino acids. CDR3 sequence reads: CASSHPGQSGNTIYF. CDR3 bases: TGCGCCAGCAGCCACCCGGGACAGTCTGGAAACACCATATATTTT.

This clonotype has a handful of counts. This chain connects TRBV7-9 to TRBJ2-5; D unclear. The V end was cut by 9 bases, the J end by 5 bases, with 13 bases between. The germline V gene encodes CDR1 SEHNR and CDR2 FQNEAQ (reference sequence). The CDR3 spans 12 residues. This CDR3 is CASMGGLETQYF. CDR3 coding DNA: TGTGCCAGTATGGGTGGTCTGGAGACCCAGTACTTC.

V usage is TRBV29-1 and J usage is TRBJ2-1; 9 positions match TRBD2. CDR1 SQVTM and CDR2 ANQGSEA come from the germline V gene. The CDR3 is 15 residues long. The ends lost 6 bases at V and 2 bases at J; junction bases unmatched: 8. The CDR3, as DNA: TGCAGCGTGGCAAAGGCGGGGGGGCCCTACAATGAGCAGTTCTTC. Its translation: CSVAKAGGPYNEQFF.

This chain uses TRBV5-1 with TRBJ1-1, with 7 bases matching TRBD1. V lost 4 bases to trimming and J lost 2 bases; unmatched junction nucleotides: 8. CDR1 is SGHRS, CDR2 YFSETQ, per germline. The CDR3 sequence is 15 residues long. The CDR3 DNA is TGCGCCAGCAGCCCAATCGGGACAGCAAACACTGAAGCTTTCTTT. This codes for CASSPIGTANTEAFF.

The chain's CDR3 is CASSRTRTGYTQYF. DNA for the CDR3: TGTGCCAGCAGTCGAACACGTACAGGTTATACGCAGTATTTT. V and J are TRBV27 and TRBJ2-3; possibly TRBD1 for D (5 bases). The CDR3 extends over 14 amino acids. The germline V gene encodes CDR1 MNHEY and CDR2 SMNVEV (reference sequence). Between the trimmed V and J ends, which lost 5 bases and 7 bases, there was a span of 16 bases.

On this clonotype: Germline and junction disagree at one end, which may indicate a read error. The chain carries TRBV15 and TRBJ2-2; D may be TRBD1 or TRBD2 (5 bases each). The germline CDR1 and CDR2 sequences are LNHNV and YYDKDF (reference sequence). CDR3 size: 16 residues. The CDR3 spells CATSPKKTPKVGGLFF. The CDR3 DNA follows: TGTGCCACCAGCCCTAAAAAGACCCCGAAGGTTGGGGGGCTGTTTTTT.

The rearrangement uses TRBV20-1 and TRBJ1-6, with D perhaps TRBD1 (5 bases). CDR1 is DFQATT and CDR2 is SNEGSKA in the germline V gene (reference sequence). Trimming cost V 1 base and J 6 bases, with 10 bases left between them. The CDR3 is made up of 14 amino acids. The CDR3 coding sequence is TGCAGTGCTAGAGTCCGACAGCGTAATTCACCCCTCCACTTT. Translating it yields CSARVRQRNSPLHF.

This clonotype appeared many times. The CDR3 coding sequence is TGTGCCAGCAGTTTGGGACAGGACAATCAGCCCCAGCATTTT. It yields the protein CASSLGQDNQPQHF. This rearrangement joins TRBV7-2 to TRBJ1-5; 8 bases align to TRBD1. CDR1 SGHTA and CDR2 FQGNSA come from the germline V gene. Unmatched junction bases numbered 4, after V lost 6 bases and J lost 3 bases. CDR3 size: 14 residues.

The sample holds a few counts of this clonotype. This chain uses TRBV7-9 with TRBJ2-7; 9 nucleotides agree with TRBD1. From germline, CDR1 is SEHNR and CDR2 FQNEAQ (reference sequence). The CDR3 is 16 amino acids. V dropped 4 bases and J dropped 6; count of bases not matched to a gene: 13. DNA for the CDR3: TGTGCCAGCAGCTCGGACAGGGGCGGGTACTCGGGCGAGCAGTACTTC. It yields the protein CASSSDRGGYSGEQYF.

The CDR3 region is CASSVPSTNYGYTF. The CDR3 region has the DNA TGTGCCAGCAGCGTACCAAGCACTAACTATGGCTACACCTTC. This chain connects TRBV7-9 to TRBJ1-2, with D hard to call. The CDR3 contains 14 residues. Per germline, CDR1 SEHNR and CDR2 FQNEAQ (reference sequence). The V and J ends lost 5 bases and 0 bases respectively, with 10 bases between them.

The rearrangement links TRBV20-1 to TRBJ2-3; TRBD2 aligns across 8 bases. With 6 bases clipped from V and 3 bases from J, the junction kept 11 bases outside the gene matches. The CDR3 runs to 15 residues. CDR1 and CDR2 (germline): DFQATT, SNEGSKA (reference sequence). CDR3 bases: TGCAGTGCGATTAGAGACGGGGGGGTTACAGATACGCAGTATTTT. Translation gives CSAIRDGGVTDTQYF.